The clone carrying this T cell receptor (beta chain) appeared a few times. Its antigen is still unknown. This entry belongs to a study of T-cell memory formation after mild COVID-19. General study findings and limits: Among clones contracting day 15 to 85, CD4/CD8 was balanced, whereas later expanders leaned CD4+. A subset of responding clones appeared in pre-infection memory, suggesting cross-reactive memory joined.

One entry per CDR3 protein results from TCRdb running MiXCR on the 5' RACE reads. The sample lists approximately 400,000 distinct CDR3 sequences; 20% to 25% were seen once. The CDR3 consists of 14 residues. Unmatched junction bases numbered 9, after V lost 6 bases and J lost 6 bases. Germline CDR1 reads KGHSH; CDR2 reads LQKENI. The clonotype originates from an adult woman who had mild COVID-19 (a few samples of this study predate the infection). Cell type and time point are not known. The gene calls are TRBV18 and TRBJ2-7; 9 bases are a match to TRBD2. Sequenced input: PBMCs or a T cell subset sorted from them (not recorded which). The CDR3: CASSPIAGESEQYF. In DNA, the CDR3 is TGTGCCAGCTCTCCCATAGCGGGAGAGAGCGAGCAGTACTTC. The entire variable domain, with the rest obtained from reference TRBV18 and TRBJ2-7, is as follows: NAGVMQNPRHLVRRRGQEARLRCSPMKGHSHVYWYRQLPEEGLKFMVYLQKENIIDESGMPKERFSAEFPKEGPSILRIQQVVRGDSAAYFCASSPIAGESEQYFGPGTRLTVT.